This passage covers 32 T cell receptor beta chains from one sample sequenced in a study of OX40 agonist ivuxolimab in advanced cancers. Profiled with immunoSEQ multiplex PCR; TCRdb holds only in-frame clones, not every one. The table records some 90,000 clones, 92% of them present only once. The sample in question was CD4+ or CD8+ T cells sorted from blood, obtained in a trial of the OX40 agonist ivuxolimab. These receptor sequences come from an adult with an advanced solid tumor such as melanoma, head and neck, liver or kidney cancer.

This chain connects TRBV21-1 to TRBJ1-2. TRBV21-1 is termed a pseudogene. The CDR3 extends over 20 amino acids. The CDR3 protein is CASSKRKTGFWGGPNYGYTF. The CDR3 region has the DNA TGTGCCAGCAGCAAACGGAAAACGGGGTTTTGGGGGGGCCCCAACTATGGCTACACCTTC.

This chain links TRBV15 with TRBJ1-1; D gene unclear. Trimming cost V 8 bases and J 5 bases, with 12 bases left between them. CDR1 is LNHNV, CDR2 YYDKDF, per germline (reference sequence). The CDR3 has 12 residues. As DNA, the CDR3 is TGTGCCACCTTCGAGGAAGGGACTGAAGCTTTCTTT. The encoded protein is CATFEEGTEAFF. Using reference TRBV15 and TRBJ1-1 for the parts outside the CDR3, the full variable domain is DAMVIQNPRYQVTQFGKPVTLSCSQTLNHNVMYWYQQKSSQAPKLLFHYYDKDFNNEADTPDNFQSRRPNTSFCFLDIRSPGLGDTAMYLCATFEEGTEAFFGQGTRLTVV.

This chain uses TRBV2 with TRBJ2-5; D call uncertain. The CDR3 contains 16 residues. The V gene lost 6 bases and the J gene lost 5 bases, with 22 bases spanning the gap. Germline V gene data show CDR1 as SNHLY and CDR2 as FYNNEI. DNA for the CDR3: TGTGCCAGCAGGTCCCTTCGGACGTCGAGTGGGGAGACCCAGTACTTC. As protein: CASRSLRTSSGETQYF.

The chain joins TRBV7-9 to TRBJ1-2; 7 nucleotides agree with TRBD1. The CDR3 has 17 amino acids. V was clipped by 4 bases and J by 1 base; unmatched bases: 12. Germline assignment: CDR1 SEHNR and CDR2 FQNEAQ (reference sequence). The CDR3 spells CASSSTQGPPDNYGYTF. DNA of the CDR3: TGTGCCAGCAGCTCTACACAGGGGCCACCCGATAACTATGGCTACACCTTC.

This clone appeared once. This chain links TRBV18 with TRBJ2-7; D may be TRBD1 (6 bases). Germline V CDR1 and CDR2: KGHSH, LQKENI. The CDR3 has 14 amino acids. With 6 bases removed from V and 1 base from J, the gap between germline ends came to 13 bases. The CDR3 coding sequence is TGTGCCAGCTCCCCTGACAGGCGATCCTACGAGCAGTACTTC. Translation: CASSPDRRSYEQYF.

The rearrangement joins TRBV28 to TRBJ1-1; D is unresolved. Germline CDR1 MDHEN, CDR2 SYDVKM. This CDR3 comprises 15 residues. V lost 7 bases and J 2 bases, leaving 17 bases between the germline ends. Written as DNA, the CDR3 is TGTGCCAGCAACCCCCACCCCGGGGTAAACACTGAAGCTTTCTTT. It translates to CASNPHPGVNTEAFF. Combining the CDR3 with reference TRBV28 and TRBJ1-1 gives the whole variable domain DVKVTQSSRYLVKRTGEKVFLECVQDMDHENMFWYRQDPGLGLRLIYFSYDVKMKEKGDIPEGYSVSREKKERFSLILESASTNQTSMYLCASNPHPGVNTEAFFGQGTRLTVV.

The gene calls are TRBV19 and TRBJ1-1; no clear D. Germline CDR1 LNHDA, CDR2 SQIVND (reference sequence). Trimming left V 4 bases short and J 11 bases short, with 17 bases between. This CDR3 is built from 13 residues. CDR3 amino acids: CASSTTGRGKAFF. The DNA for the CDR3 is TGTGCCAGTAGTACCACCGGGCGCGGGAAGGCTTTCTTT. Combining the CDR3 with reference TRBV19 and TRBJ1-1 gives the whole variable domain DGGITQSPKYLFRKEGQNVTLSCEQNLNHDAMYWYRQDPGQGLRLIYYSQIVNDFQKGDIAEGYSVSREKKESFPLTVTSAQKNPTAFYLCASSTTGRGKAFFGQGTRLTVV.

The rearrangement uses TRBV6-5 and TRBJ1-1; D uncertain. V was pared by 6 bases and J by 8 bases, with 10 bases between. CDR1 and CDR2 from the germline V gene are MNHEY and SVGAGI. CDR3 length: 11 residues. The CDR3 here is CASRSLREAFF. CDR3 DNA sequence: TGTGCCAGCAGGAGTCTGAGAGAAGCTTTCTTT.

The rearrangement joins TRBV30 to TRBJ2-7; tentative D call: TRBD1 (5 bases). Trimming shortened V by 0 bases and J by 3 bases, and 6 bases separated the two germline ends. Germline CDR1 is GTSNPN and CDR2 is SVGIG (reference sequence). The CDR3 is 12 amino acids. In nucleotides, the CDR3 is TGTGCCTGGAGTGTAACAGGCTACGAGCAGTACTTC. Translated, it gives CAWSVTGYEQYF.

V gene TRBV4-1 combines with J gene TRBJ1-5; D ambiguous. This CDR3 has 15 residues. Germline CDR1 and CDR2: MGHRA and YSYEKL. With 3 bases removed from V and 5 bases from J, the gap between germline ends came to 14 bases. The DNA of the CDR3 is TGCGCCAGCAGCCATACCGGGGTAGGACATCAGCCCCAGCATTTT. It translates to CASSHTGVGHQPQHF.

V gene TRBV5-8 combines with J gene TRBJ2-1; D gene uncertain. V lost 0 bases, J lost 1 base, and 8 bases lay in between. This CDR3 is 15 amino acids long. Germline V gives CDR1 SGHTS, CDR2 YDEGEE. CDR3 nucleotides: TGTGCCAGCAGCTTGGCGCAGGTTTCCTACAATGAGCAGTTCTTC. Translated, it gives CASSLAQVSYNEQFF.

The genes are TRBV6-1 and TRBJ2-7; D unresolved. Germline CDR1 reads MNHNS; CDR2 reads SASEGT. The CDR3 is 13 residues long. The V and J ends lost 0 bases and 3 bases respectively, with 6 bases between them. The CDR3 is CASSEAVYYEQYF. Here the CDR3 DNA reads TGTGCCAGCAGTGAAGCTGTATACTACGAGCAGTACTTC.

The chain employs TRBV7-2 and TRBJ2-2; possibly TRBD2 for D (5 bases). Germline CDR1 is SGHTA and CDR2 is FQGNSA. The CDR3 totals 13 residues. The ends were cut back, 1 base at V and 8 bases at J, with 8 bases in the middle. DNA for the CDR3: TGTGCCAGCAGCTTAGGAGGGTCGGGGGAGCTGTTTTTT. Residues: CASSLGGSGELFF. Full variable domain (missing parts from reference TRBV7-2 and TRBJ2-2): GAGVSQSPSNKVTEKGKDVELRCDPISGHTALYWYRQSLGQGLEFLIYFQGNSAPDKSGLPSDRFSAERTGGSVSTLTIQRTQQEDSAVYLCASSLGGSGELFFGEGSRLTVL.

The chain joins TRBV7-6 to TRBJ2-7; 12 bases agree with TRBD1. CDR1 SGHVS and CDR2 FNYEAQ come from the germline V gene. The CDR3 covers 17 residues. V lost 3 bases to trimming and J lost 3 bases; unmatched junction nucleotides: 9. The CDR3 here is CASSLETGTGGYYEQYF. CDR3 DNA sequence: TGTGCCAGCAGCTTGGAGACCGGGACAGGGGGCTACTACGAGCAGTACTTC.

V gene TRBV27 combines with J gene TRBJ1-5; a weak D match, TRBD1 (6 bases). Between the trimmed V and J ends, which lost 6 bases and 1 base, there was a span of 22 bases. This CDR3 comprises 18 residues. Looked up from germline, CDR1 is MNHEY and CDR2 is SMNVEV (reference sequence). Here the CDR3 reads CASSRNKQGSRSNQPQHF. CDR3 in DNA: TGTGCCAGCAGCCGGAATAAACAGGGTTCTAGGAGCAATCAGCCCCAGCATTTT.

This chain links TRBV4-3 with TRBJ2-1; 8 nucleotides align to TRBD1. This CDR3 contains 15 residues. V lost 5 bases and J lost 6; bases outside the gene matches: 9. Germline loops: CDR1 LGHNA, CDR2 YSLEER. This CDR3 is CASSKGAGGFNEQFF. The DNA for the CDR3 is TGCGCCAGCAGCAAGGGAGCAGGGGGCTTCAATGAGCAGTTCTTC.

The gene calls are TRBV4-1 and TRBJ2-3; 14 bases agree with TRBD2. V gave up 4 bases and J gave up 5 bases; unmatched junction bases: 8. This CDR3 contains 17 residues. CDR1 and CDR2 from the germline V gene are MGHRA and YSYEKL. CDR3 residues: CASSLRLAGGPGDTQYF. CDR3 DNA: TGCGCCAGCAGCCTCCGACTAGCGGGAGGGCCGGGAGATACGCAGTATTTT.

The chain uses TRBV5-6 and TRBJ1-1; no clear D gene. CDR1 is SGHDT, CDR2 YYEEEE, per germline. Trimming took off 0 bases at V and 8 bases at J, with 8 bases between the two ends. The CDR3 has 12 amino acids. The CDR3 loop is CASSLVSEEAFF. The CDR3 DNA reads as TGTGCCAGCAGCTTGGTGAGTGAAGAAGCTTTCTTT.

The genes are TRBV5-1 and TRBJ2-5; TRBD2 matches at 7 bases. V shed 3 bases and J 4 bases; nucleotides not matched to a gene: 6. Germline values: CDR1 SGHRS, CDR2 YFSETQ. This CDR3 region has 14 residues. CDR3 DNA: TGCGCCAGCAGCTACCGGGAGGCTGCAGAGACCCAGTACTTC. Translation: CASSYREAAETQYF. Full variable domain (outside the CDR3, taken from reference TRBV5-1 and TRBJ2-5): KAGVTQTPRYLIKTRGQQVTLSCSPISGHRSVSWYQQTPGQGLQFLFEYFSETQRNKGNFPGRFSGRQFSNSRSEMNVSTLELGDSALYLCASSYREAAETQYFGPGTRLLVL.

The V gene is TRBV30, the J gene TRBJ2-7, with 9 positions matching TRBD1. Germline CDR1 reads GTSNPN; CDR2 reads SVGIG (reference sequence). The CDR3 has 14 residues. J lost 6 bases, V lost 3 bases, and 9 bases had no gene match. CDR3 nucleotides: TGTGCCTGGAGCCTCCTAGGACAGGGGAGCGAGCAGTACTTC. Translated, it gives CAWSLLGQGSEQYF.

This chain connects TRBV27 to TRBJ2-7; 11 nucleotides align to TRBD2. V shed 5 bases, J shed 9 bases, and the junction held 12 bases outside the gene matches. Germline CDR1 and CDR2: MNHEY and SMNVEV (reference sequence). This CDR3 comprises 15 residues. The CDR3 sequence is CASSPGLAAPWGQYF. CDR3 DNA: TGTGCCAGCAGTCCGGGACTAGCGGCACCCTGGGGGCAGTACTTC.

The chain joins TRBV6-1 to TRBJ2-1; D is unclear. Trimming took off 6 bases at V and 6 bases at J, with 12 bases between the two ends. CDR1 is MNHNS and CDR2 is SASEGT in the germline V gene. This CDR3 has 13 amino acids. CDR3 coding DNA: TGTGCCAGCAGGGATTTTGCTGGCAATGAGCAGTTCTTC. Its translation: CASRDFAGNEQFF.

DNA for the CDR3: TGCGCCAGCACCTGGATTGGGGTCACGCAGTACTTC. This translates into CASTWIGVTQYF. V is TRBV23-1 and J is TRBJ2-7; D remains ambiguous. TRBV23-1 is reported as an ORF; its role is uncertain. V gave up 7 bases and J gave up 9 bases, with 16 bases separating them. This CDR3 has 12 amino acids.

This chain joins TRBV9 and TRBJ2-2; 10 nucleotides match TRBD1. CDR3 size: 15 residues. Germline CDR1 SGDLS, CDR2 YYNGEE. V shed 4 bases, J shed 4 bases, and the junction held 4 bases outside the gene matches. The CDR3 DNA sequence: TGTGCCAGCAGCAGGACAGGGGGGTCCACCGGGGAGCTGTTTTTT. Translation: CASSRTGGSTGELFF.

This chain connects TRBV29-1 to TRBJ1-2; D not resolved. Germline V lookup: CDR1 SQVTM, CDR2 ANQGSEA. V was cut by 1 base and J by 4 bases, with 7 bases left in between. The CDR3 is 12 amino acids. Written as DNA, the CDR3 is TGCAGCGTTGAAGGGGAGTCCTATGGCTACACCTTC. This translates into CSVEGESYGYTF.

The chain carries TRBV30 and TRBJ1-2, with D perhaps matching TRBD1 (6 bases). V was cut by 0 bases and J by 0 bases, with 11 bases left in between. The CDR3 has 15 amino acids. CDR1 is GTSNPN and CDR2 is SVGIG in the germline V gene (reference sequence). The CDR3 DNA reads as TGTGCCTGGAGTGTAGGGGACACGTCTAACTATGGCTACACCTTC. Amino acids: CAWSVGDTSNYGYTF. The entire variable domain, with the rest obtained from reference TRBV30 and TRBJ1-2, is as follows: SQTIHQWPATLVQPVGSPLSLECTVEGTSNPNLYWYRQAAGRGLQLLFYSVGIGQISSEVPQNLSASRPQDRQFILSSKKLLLSDSGFYLCAWSVGDTSNYGYTFGSGTRLTVV.

The genes are TRBV7-3 and TRBJ2-2, with D possibly being TRBD1 (5 bases). V was pared by 4 bases and J by 1 base, with 7 bases between. Germline CDR1 SGHTA, CDR2 FQGTGA. The CDR3 runs to 14 residues. CDR3 loop: CASSSTGNTGELFF. CDR3 sequence (DNA): TGTGCCAGCAGCTCCACAGGGAACACCGGGGAGCTGTTTTTT.

The V call is TRBV27, the J call TRBJ2-1; either TRBD1 or TRBD2 may fit D (5 bases each). The germline V gene encodes CDR1 MNHEY and CDR2 SMNVEV (reference sequence). The germline V and J ends were trimmed by 4 bases and 9 bases, with 16 bases remaining between them. The CDR3 extends over 14 amino acids. CDR3 amino acids: CASSSGGSGGEQFF. The CDR3 DNA reads as TGTGCCAGCAGTTCTGGCGGGTCTGGGGGTGAGCAGTTCTTC.

CDR3 nucleotides: TGTGCCAGCAGGCGACAGGGTGCGAATGAGCAGTTCTTC. The encoded protein is CASRRQGANEQFF. The chain carries TRBV27 and TRBJ2-1; 7 positions match TRBD1. There are 13 residues in the CDR3. The J segment lost 7 bases and the V segment lost 6 bases, leaving 6 bases of the junction unmatched. Germline CDR1 reads MNHEY; CDR2 reads SMNVEV (reference sequence).

This sequence joins TRBV21-1 and TRBJ2-7; the D call TRBD2 from the table was never checked on the DNA. TRBV21-1 is noted as a pseudogene. This CDR3 comprises 14 residues. CDR3 in amino acids: CASSKVGGSYEQYF. The CDR3, as DNA: TGTGCCAGCAGCAAAGTAGGAGGATCCTACGAGCAGTACTTC.

This chain connects TRBV30 to TRBJ2-5, with 8 nucleotides matching TRBD1. J lost 6 bases, V lost 2 bases, and 5 bases had no gene match. CDR3 length: 13 residues. Germline loops: CDR1 GTSNPN, CDR2 SVGIG (reference sequence). The CDR3 region is CAWSPRGRQTQYF. In nucleotides, the CDR3 is TGTGCCTGGAGTCCCAGGGGGCGACAGACCCAGTACTTC.

The rearrangement uses TRBV19 and TRBJ2-7, with TRBD2 as a possible D gene (6 bases). Per germline, CDR1 LNHDA and CDR2 SQIVND (reference sequence). The CDR3 is 12 residues long. V was shortened by 4 bases and J by 3 bases, with 7 bases between the two germline ends. CDR3 nucleotide sequence: TGTGCCAGTAGTAGGGGGGTCTACGAGCAGTACTTC. Its protein product is CASSRGVYEQYF.